The T cell receptor (beta chain) described here comes from a study of T cells after posttransplantation cyclophosphamide. A remark on this clone: Its cognate antigen is unknown.

Germline V lookup: CDR1 SEHNR, CDR2 FQNEAQ (reference sequence). The V and J ends lost 5 bases and 1 base respectively, with 9 bases between them. CDR3 length: 14 amino acids. Whole-study results and caveats: Later blood repertoires were often dominated by clones from the donor CD8+ memory compartment. Recipient CMV seropositivity and CMV reactivation strongly tracked TRB clonality.

Here immunoSEQ multiplex PCR was the method, and the copy in TCRdb shows in-frame clones only, minus some. The sample shows 30,000 or so clones, around 90% of them seen only once. The sequenced sample was PBMCs. This sequence joins TRBV7-9 and TRBJ1-5, with D possibly being TRBD1 (6 bases). The receptor's source is a woman in her thirties or forties with a blood cancer, CMV-positive, and with a related stem cell donor. The chain's CDR3 is CASSNQGSNQPQHF. CDR3 DNA sequence: TGTGCCAGCAGCAATCAGGGGAGCAATCAGCCCCAGCATTTT.